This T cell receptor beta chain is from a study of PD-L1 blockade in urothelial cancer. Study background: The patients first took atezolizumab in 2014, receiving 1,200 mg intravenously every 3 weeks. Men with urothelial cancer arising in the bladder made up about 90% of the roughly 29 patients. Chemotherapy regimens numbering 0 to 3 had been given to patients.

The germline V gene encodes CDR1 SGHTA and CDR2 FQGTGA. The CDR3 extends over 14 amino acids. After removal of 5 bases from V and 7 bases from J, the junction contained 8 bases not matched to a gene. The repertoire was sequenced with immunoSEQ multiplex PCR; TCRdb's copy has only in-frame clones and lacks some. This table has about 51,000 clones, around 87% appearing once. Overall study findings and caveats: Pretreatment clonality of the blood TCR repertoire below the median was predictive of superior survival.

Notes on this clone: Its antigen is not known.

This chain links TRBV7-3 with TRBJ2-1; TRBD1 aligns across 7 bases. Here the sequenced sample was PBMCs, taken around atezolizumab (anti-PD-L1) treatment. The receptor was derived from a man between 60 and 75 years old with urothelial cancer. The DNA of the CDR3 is TGTGCCAGCAGCACTGACAGGGAAGTAAATGAGCAGTTCTTC. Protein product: CASSTDREVNEQFF.